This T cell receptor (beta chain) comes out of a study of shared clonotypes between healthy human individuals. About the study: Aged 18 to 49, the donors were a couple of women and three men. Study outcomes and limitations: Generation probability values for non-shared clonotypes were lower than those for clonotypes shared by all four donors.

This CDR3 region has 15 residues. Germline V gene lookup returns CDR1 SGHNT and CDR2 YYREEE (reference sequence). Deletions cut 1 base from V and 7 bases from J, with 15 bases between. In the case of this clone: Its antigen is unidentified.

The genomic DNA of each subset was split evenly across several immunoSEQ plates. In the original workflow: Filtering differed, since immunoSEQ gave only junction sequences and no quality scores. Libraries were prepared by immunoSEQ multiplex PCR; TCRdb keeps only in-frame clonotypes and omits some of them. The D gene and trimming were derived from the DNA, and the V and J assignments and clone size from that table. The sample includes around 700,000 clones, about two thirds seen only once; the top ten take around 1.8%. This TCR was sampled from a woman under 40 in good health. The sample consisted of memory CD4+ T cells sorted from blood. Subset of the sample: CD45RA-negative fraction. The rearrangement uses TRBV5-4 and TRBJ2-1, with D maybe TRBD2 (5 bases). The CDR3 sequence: CASSLSGLDGNEQFF. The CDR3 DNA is TGTGCCAGCAGCTTGTCCGGACTGGATGGGAATGAGCAGTTCTTC.